This is a list of T cell receptor beta chains from one sample in a study of T cell responses to AZD1222 COVID-19 vaccine. Profiled with immunoSEQ multiplex PCR; TCRdb holds only in-frame clones, not every one. The sample yields about 69,000 clones, less than 85% seen once. Sample: peripheral blood, taken 28 days after the second AZD1222 dose. The receptors shown here come from an adult who received the AZD1222 COVID-19 vaccine. Both conserved end residues are part of each CDR3. The D gene is left open where the match is weak. The size field is filled for only some rows; it gives once, few, many or a size class.

>TRBJ2-5|TRBV27|.|.
CASSSRQLQETQYF
TGTGCCAGCAGTTCCCGACAGCTCCAAGAGACCCAGTACTTC
>TRBJ1-2|TRBV7-2|.|.
CASSLGGGRSNYGYTF
TGTGCCAGCAGCTTAGGAGGGGGGAGGAGCAACTATGGCTACACCTTC
>TRBJ1-6|TRBV9|.|.
CASSVEAGIYDNSPLHF
TGTGCCAGCAGCGTAGAGGCAGGAATTTACGATAATTCACCCCTCCACTTT
>TRBJ1-1|TRBV19|.|.
CASSIIQGGTEAFF
TGTGCCAGTAGTATAATACAGGGCGGGACTGAAGCTTTCTTT
>TRBJ2-1|TRBV5-1|.|.
CASSLVGPPTSSYNEQFF
TGCGCCAGCAGCTTGGTGGGCCCGCCGACGAGCTCCTACAATGAGCAGTTCTTC
>TRBJ1-6|TRBV15|.|.
CATSRDIESRPLHF
TGTGCCACCAGCAGAGATATAGAGAGTAGGCCCCTCCACTTT
>TRBJ2-7|TRBV4-1|.|TRBD2
CASRSVGGAYEQYF
TGCGCCAGCAGGTCTGTGGGGGGGGCCTACGAGCAGTACTTC
>TRBJ2-5|TRBV19|.|TRBD1
CASRNDRGRQETQYF
TGTGCCAGTAGGAACGACAGGGGGCGGCAAGAGACCCAGTACTTC
>TRBJ2-2|TRBV5-1|few|.
CASSRDTGRTGELFF
TGCGCCAGCAGCCGAGACACTGGGCGCACCGGGGAGCTGTTTTTT
>TRBJ1-2|TRBV6-5|.|.
CASSRNSNYGYTF
TGTGCCAGCAGTCGCAACTCTAACTATGGCTACACCTTC
>TRBJ1-2|TRBV7-6|.|.
CASSSYNNYGYTF
TGTGCCAGCAGCTCATATAACAATTATGGCTACACCTTC
>TRBJ1-1|TRBV12-3/TRBV12-4|.|.
CASRWGMNTEAFF
TGTGCCAGCAGATGGGGGATGAACACTGAAGCTTTCTTT
>TRBJ1-5|TRBV6-1|.|.
CASSERVGNQPQHF
TGTGCCAGCAGTGAGAGGGTTGGGAATCAGCCCCAGCATTTT
>TRBJ2-5|TRBV14|.|TRBD2
CASSPGLAGAQETQYF
TGTGCCAGCAGCCCAGGACTAGCGGGGGCCCAAGAGACCCAGTACTTC
>TRBJ2-7|TRBV6-1|.|TRBD2
CASSEETSGSYEQYF
TGTGCCAGCAGTGAGGAGACTAGCGGTTCCTACGAGCAGTACTTC
>TRBJ1-1|TRBV5-4|.|TRBD1
CASSLKTGPNTEAFF
TGTGCCAGCAGCTTAAAGACAGGGCCGAACACTGAAGCTTTCTTT
>TRBJ1-4|TRBV7-9|.|TRBD1
CASSDRGYEKLFF
TGTGCCAGCAGCGACAGGGGTTATGAAAAACTGTTTTTT
>TRBJ2-4|TRBV13|.|.
CASSLGLRGTNIQYF
TGTGCCAGCAGCTTAGGCCTACGGGGAACCAACATTCAGTACTTC
>TRBJ1-2|TRBV25-1|.|.
CASSEFRDPGGYTF
TGTGCCAGCAGTGAATTTCGGGACCCCGGGGGCTACACCTTC
>TRBJ2-7|TRBV5-8|.|.
CASSPRGGQLYEQYF
TGTGCCAGCAGCCCCCGGGGGGGACAGCTCTACGAGCAGTACTTC
>TRBJ2-1|TRBV10-3|.|.
CAISANNNEQFF
TGTGCCATCAGTGCTAATAACAATGAGCAGTTCTTC
>TRBJ2-7|TRBV2|.|.
CASSIETGPYEQYF
TGTGCCAGCAGTATAGAAACAGGGCCCTACGAGCAGTACTTC